These 14 T cell receptor beta chains were sequenced from one sample in a study of breast tumors, draining lymph nodes, adjacent tissues listed by TCRdb under 2016. Receptor amplification or capture employed multiplex PCR. Sequencing was carried out with an Illumina HiSeq 2000. The public reads were reanalyzed by TCRdb: fastp trimming at Q25, MiXCR alignment, in-frame beta chains only. A single entry per CDR3 protein holds the most common genes and DNA from its merged rows. The sample table holds over 130,000 distinct CDR3 sequences, of which less than 35% were seen once. The ten largest clones represent 2.3% of the sample. The axillary draining lymph nodes of breast cancer patients were the source of the lymph node samples. Sequencing input: axillary lymph node tissue. The receptors originated from a female donor with breast cancer. Some clones in this sample may be carry-over from other donors' samples.

Concerning this clonotype itself: This may be a read error, as it is one base from a much larger clone. For the CDR3, the DNA is TGCAGTGACACGGGCAGGAACTATGGCTCCACCTTC. Its protein is CSDTGRNYGSTF. The genes are TRBV20-1 and TRBJ1-2; D is undetermined. This CDR3 has 12 residues. CDR1 is DFQATT and CDR2 is SNEGSKA in the germline V gene (reference sequence).

This clonotype has a handful of counts. The junction departs from germline at one end; a sequencing error may be responsible. The chain is built from TRBV6-6 and TRBJ1-1; no clear D. The length of the CDR3 is 12 residues. The germline CDR1 and CDR2 sequences are MNHNY and SVGAGI (reference sequence). The CDR3 reads CASSYSRPEASF. In DNA, the CDR3 is TGTGCCAGCAGTTACTCGAGACCGGAAGCTTCCTTT.

This clonotype was seen at least ten times. The V call is TRBV7-2, the J call TRBJ2-3; maybe TRBD2 (6 bases). Trimming took 5 bases from V and 6 from J, leaving 15 bases between them. CDR1 SGHTA and CDR2 FQGNSA come from the germline V gene. This CDR3 spans 14 amino acids. The CDR3 nucleotides are TGTGCCAGCAGCCAGACTAGTAAGGGGGATACGCAGTATTTT. This gives the protein CASSQTSKGDTQYF.

This clonotype was counted many times. The rearrangement uses TRBV19 and TRBJ2-2; D is uncertain. V lost 6 bases to trimming and J lost 1 base, with 9 bases between them. In germline, CDR1 is LNHDA, CDR2 SQIVND (reference sequence). The CDR3 is 14 residues long. The CDR3 coding sequence is TGTGCCAGTAGGGTTTTCAGGAACACCGGGGAGCTGTTTTTT. This gives the protein CASRVFRNTGELFF. Full variable domain (rest looked up from reference TRBV19 and TRBJ2-2): DGGITQSPKYLFRKEGQNVTLSCEQNLNHDAMYWYRQDPGQGLRLIYYSQIVNDFQKGDIAEGYSVSREKKESFPLTVTSAQKNPTAFYLCASRVFRNTGELFFGEGSRLTVL.

This clonotype was detected ten times or more. This chain links TRBV29-1 with TRBJ1-3; D is perhaps TRBD1 (6 bases). The V end lost 3 bases, the J end lost 4 bases, and 7 bases lay between the germline ends. The CDR3 totals 12 residues. The germline gives CDR1 SQVTM, CDR2 ANQGSEA. Here the CDR3 reads CSVDTGGNTIYF. The CDR3 region has the DNA TGCAGCGTTGATACAGGGGGAAACACCATATATTTT.

This clonotype was observed many times. The chain combines TRBV7-3 with TRBJ2-5; D call uncertain. The CDR3 runs 13 residues. V gave up 5 bases and J gave up 5 bases, with 12 bases separating them. Per the germline V gene, CDR1 is SGHTA and CDR2 is FQGTGA. Here the CDR3 reads CASSLDGSETQYF. The CDR3 coding sequence is TGTGCCAGCAGCCTGGACGGCTCGGAGACCCAGTACTTC.

This clonotype was detected many times. The genes are TRBV3-1 and TRBJ2-1; a possible D gene is TRBD1 (6 bases). Trimming pared 6 bases from V and 9 bases from J, leaving 15 bases between. The CDR3 loop spans 13 amino acids. Germline V gene sequence: CDR1 LGHDT, CDR2 YNNKEL (reference sequence). Written as DNA, the CDR3 is TGTGCCAGCAGGGTGGGGGCTCGCGGTGAGCAGTTCTTC. Translation gives CASRVGARGEQFF.

The V call is TRBV12-3 or TRBV12-4, the J call TRBJ1-5; 8 bases align to TRBD1. V lost 3 bases to trimming and J lost 1 base; unmatched junction nucleotides: 2. The CDR3 is 15 residues long. CDR3 protein: CASSFAGGSNQPQHF. The CDR3 bases are TGTGCCAGCAGTTTCGCAGGGGGCAGCAATCAGCCCCAGCATTTT.

This clonotype was detected only once. The gene calls are TRBV2 and TRBJ2-7; 9 bases line up with TRBD1. The CDR3 extends over 14 amino acids. Per germline, CDR1 SNHLY and CDR2 FYNNEI. The V and J ends lost 6 bases and 3 bases, in that order; junction bases with no gene match: 6. The CDR3 here is CASRGQGHGYEQYV. CDR3 nucleotide sequence: TGTGCCAGCAGGGGACAGGGTCACGGCTACGAGCAGTACGTC.

The rearrangement joins TRBV7-3 to TRBJ2-3, with 8 bases aligning to TRBD1. Germline V lookup: CDR1 SGHTA, CDR2 FQGTGA. The CDR3 consists of 17 residues. J lost 4 bases, V lost 1 base, and 10 bases had no gene match. DNA for the CDR3: TGTGCCAGCAGCTTAAGCCCCGGGGACAGGAATCCAGATACGCAGTATTTT. Encoded protein: CASSLSPGDRNPDTQYF.

This rearrangement joins TRBV5-1 to TRBJ1-6; maybe TRBD1 (5 bases). The CDR3 is 14 amino acids. Trimming shortened V by 0 bases and J by 7 bases, and 8 bases separated the two germline ends. CDR1 and CDR2 from the germline V gene are SGHRS and YFSETQ. Here the CDR3 DNA reads TGCGCCAGCAGCTTGGGACAGTGGAATTCACCCCTCCACTTT. Translation: CASSLGQWNSPLHF.

This clonotype appeared a single time. A junction boundary mismatches the germline segment, possibly from a read error. This rearrangement joins TRBV5-1 to TRBJ1-3; possibly TRBD1 for D (5 bases). Germline V gene lookup returns CDR1 SGHRS and CDR2 YFSETQ. The CDR3 totals 15 residues. DNA for the CDR3: TGCGCCAGCAGCTTGGAGGGGACGGCTGGAGACACCATATATTTT. This codes for CASSLEGTAGDTIYF. Full variable domain (rest looked up from reference TRBV5-1 and TRBJ1-3): KAGVTQTPRYLIKTRGQQVTLSCSPISGHRSVSWYQQTPGQGLQFLFEYFSETQRNKGNFPGRFSGRQFSNSRSEMNVSTLELGDSALYLCASSLEGTAGDTIYFGEGSWLTVV.

In its sample, this clonotype was seen many times. This rearrangement joins TRBV11-2 to TRBJ2-2; 9 bases map to TRBD2. Germline CDR1 is SGHAT and CDR2 is FQNNGV. V lost 1 base and J lost 3; bases outside the gene matches: 9. This CDR3 is built from 18 residues. The CDR3 sequence: CASSLVGRGGPDTGELFF. The CDR3 DNA reads TGTGCCAGCAGCTTAGTCGGGCGGGGGGGCCCGGACACCGGGGAGCTGTTTTTT. Together with reference TRBV11-2 and TRBJ2-2, the CDR3 gives the full variable domain: EAGVAQSPRYKIIEKRQSVAFWCNPISGHATLYWYQQILGQGPKLLIQFQNNGVVDDSQLPKDRFSAERLKGVDSTLKIQPAKLEDSAVYLCASSLVGRGGPDTGELFFGEGSRLTVL.

This clonotype was recorded at least ten times. The V and J genes are TRBV20-1 and TRBJ1-4; 9 bases are shared with TRBD1. The CDR3 sequence is 16 residues long. The V and J ends lost 1 base and 2 bases, in that order; junction bases with no gene match: 5. Germline V gene sequence: CDR1 DFQATT, CDR2 SNEGSKA (reference sequence). DNA of the CDR3: TGCAGTGCTAGAGCTACAGGGGGCATTACTAATGAAAAACTGTTTTTT. It encodes CSARATGGITNEKLFF.